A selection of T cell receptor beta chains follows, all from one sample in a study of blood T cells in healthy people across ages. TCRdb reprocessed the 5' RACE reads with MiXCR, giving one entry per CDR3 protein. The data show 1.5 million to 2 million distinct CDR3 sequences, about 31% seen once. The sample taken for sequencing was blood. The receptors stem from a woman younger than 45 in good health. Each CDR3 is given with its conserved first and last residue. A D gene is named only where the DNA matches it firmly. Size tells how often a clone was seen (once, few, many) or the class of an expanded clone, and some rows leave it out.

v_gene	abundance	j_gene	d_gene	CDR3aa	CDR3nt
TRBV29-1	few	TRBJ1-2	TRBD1	CSVEDPREGGSEDGYTF	TGCAGCGTTGAAGATCCGCGGGAAGGGGGCTCAGAGGATGGCTACACCTTC
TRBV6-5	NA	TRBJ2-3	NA	CASSYSFTDTQYF	TGTGCCAGCAGTTACTCTTTCACAGATACGCAGTATTTT
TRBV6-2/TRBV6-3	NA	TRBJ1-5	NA	CASKLPQRPQHF	TGTGCCAGCAAACTACCTCAGCGGCCCCAGCATTTT
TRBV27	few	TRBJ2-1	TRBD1	CASSLKGQVYNEQFF	TGTGCCAGCAGTTTAAAGGGACAGGTTTACAATGAGCAGTTCTTC
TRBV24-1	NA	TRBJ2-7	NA	CATLTEGYEQYF	TGTGCCACCCTGACGGAGGGCTACGAGCAGTACTTC
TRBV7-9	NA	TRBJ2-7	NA	CASSLYRSSYNEQYF	TGTGCCAGCAGCTTATACAGGAGCTCCTACAATGAGCAGTACTTC
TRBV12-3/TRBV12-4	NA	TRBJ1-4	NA	CASSRSTGEKLFF	TGTGCCAGCAGCCGATCAACAGGCGAAAAACTGTTTTTT
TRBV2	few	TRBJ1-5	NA	CASSDQGADNQPQHF	TGTGCCAGCAGTGACCAAGGAGCAGACAATCAGCCCCAGCATTTT
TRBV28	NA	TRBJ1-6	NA	CASGPMPYNSPLHF	TGTGCCAGCGGTCCAATGCCCTATAATTCACCCCTCCACTTT
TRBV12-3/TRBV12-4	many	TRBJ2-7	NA	CASSLGQGSDEQYF	TGTGCCAGCAGTTTAGGGCAGGGGAGTGACGAGCAGTACTTC
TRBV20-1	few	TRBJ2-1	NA	CSARQLSSYNEQFF	TGCAGTGCTAGACAACTAAGCTCCTACAATGAGCAGTTCTTC
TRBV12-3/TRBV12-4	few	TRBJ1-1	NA	CASRARRLVTEAFF	TGTGCCAGCAGGGCCAGGCGGCTTGTCACTGAAGCTTTCTTT
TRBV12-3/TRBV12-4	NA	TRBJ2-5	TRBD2	CASSSGSSGIWETQYF	TGTGCCAGCAGTTCTGGGAGTAGCGGGATCTGGGAGACCCAGTACTTC
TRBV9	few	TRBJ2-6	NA	CASSVGVGERGANVLTF	TGTGCCAGCAGCGTGGGAGTGGGAGAAAGAGGGGCCAACGTCCTGACTTTC
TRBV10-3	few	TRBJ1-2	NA	CAIRPPGDYGYTF	TGTGCCATCAGGCCCCCGGGTGACTATGGCTACACCTTC
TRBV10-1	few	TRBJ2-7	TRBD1	CASSEGAGGYYEQYF	TGCGCCAGCAGTGAGGGTGCAGGGGGCTACTACGAGCAGTACTTC
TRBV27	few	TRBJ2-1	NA	CASRGALGNEQFF	TGTGCCAGCAGAGGGGCACTTGGGAATGAGCAGTTCTTC
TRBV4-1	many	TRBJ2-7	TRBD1	CASSPSGQRASYEQYF	TGCGCCAGCAGCCCCTCGGGACAGAGGGCCTCCTACGAGCAGTACTTC
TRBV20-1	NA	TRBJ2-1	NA	CSAKGEGRNEQFF	TGCAGTGCTAAGGGGGAGGGCCGGAATGAGCAGTTCTTC
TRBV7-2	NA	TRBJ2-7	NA	CVSSLGRPEQYF	TGTGTCAGCAGCTTAGGCAGACCCGAGCAGTACTTC
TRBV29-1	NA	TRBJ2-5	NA	CSGVPRTENQETQYF	TGCAGCGGTGTTCCTCGGACAGAAAACCAAGAGACCCAGTACTTC
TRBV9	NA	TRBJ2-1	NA	CASSVDGRRYNEQFF	TGTGCCAGCAGCGTAGACGGGAGAAGGTACAATGAGCAGTTCTTC
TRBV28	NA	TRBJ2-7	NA	CASRTRTVEVYEQYF	TGTGCCAGCCGGACGAGGACGGTGGAGGTCTACGAGCAGTACTTC
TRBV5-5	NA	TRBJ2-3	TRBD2	CASSLIPGGPHTQYF	TGTGCCAGCAGCTTGATACCGGGGGGGCCCCATACGCAGTATTTT
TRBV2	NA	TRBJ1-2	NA	CASSSGHGYTF	TGTGCCAGCAGTTCCGGCCATGGCTACACCTTC
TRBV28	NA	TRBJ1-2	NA	CASRQYGRPWEDYGYTF	TGTGCCAGCAGACAATACGGACGACCCTGGGAGGACTATGGCTACACCTTC